This T cell receptor (beta chain) was identified during a study of beta chain features in type 1 diabetes. Every isolated RNA sample was fully reverse transcribed, so sequencing captured expressed TCRB transcripts. Generated by immunoSEQ multiplex PCR, the TCRdb table keeps only in-frame clones and is missing some. The sample holds roughly 330,000 clones; roughly 9.6% are singletons and the top ten take about 0.015%. Study-wide results and limits: Diminished insertions and augmented deletions at VDJ junctions characterized type 1 diabetes patients. For Type 1 diabetes patients, all four CD4+ subsets carried TCRB CDR3s that were moderately but significantly shorter.

The authors sorted CD4+ naive, central memory, regulatory and stem cell-like memory cells via CD45RO/CCR7/CD25/CD127/CD95/CD27. Sorted populations were all over 98% pure. Germline CDR1 and CDR2: MDHEN and SYDVKM. V gave up 10 bases and J gave up 3 bases; unmatched junction bases: 1. This CDR3 is 12 amino acids long. Worth noting for this clone: Antigen: not known.

The chain employs TRBV28 and TRBJ1-5, with 9 positions matching TRBD1. The source is a woman aged 30 to 39 in good health. The sample consisted of naive CD4+ T cells from blood. CDR3 region: CAIQGANQPQHF. CDR3 nucleotides: TGTGCCATACAGGGGGCCAATCAGCCCCAGCATTTT.